The next 15 T cell receptor beta chains were all read from a single sample in a study of blood T cell repertoires in COVID-19. The repertoire was sequenced with immunoSEQ multiplex PCR; TCRdb's copy has only in-frame clones and lacks some. This table holds roughly 200,000 clones, roughly 83% found once. Input material: PBMCs or T cells enriched from blood (not recorded which). Receptors were obtained from a man aged 40-50 years with acute COVID-19.

This chain uses TRBV4-1 with TRBJ2-7; D is possibly TRBD2 (6 bases). Germline lookup yields CDR1 MGHRA and CDR2 YSYEKL. Trimming removed 2 bases from V and 2 bases from J, with 16 bases in between. The CDR3 has 16 amino acids. The CDR3 sequence is CASSQSASVLTYEQYF. The CDR3 coding sequence is TGCGCCAGCAGCCAATCCGCTAGCGTTTTAACCTACGAGCAGTACTTC.

The chain carries TRBV7-9 and TRBJ2-7; D is ambiguous. CDR1 is SEHNR and CDR2 is FQNEAQ in the germline V gene (reference sequence). V was trimmed by 2 bases and J by 6 bases, leaving 17 bases between them. The length of the CDR3 is 15 residues. The CDR3 DNA is TGTGCCAGCAGCTTAAATGGTAATGCAGGCTCCGAGCAGTACTTC. Amino acid sequence: CASSLNGNAGSEQYF.

The V call is TRBV2, the J call TRBJ2-4; 10 bases agree with TRBD1. Per the germline V gene, CDR1 is SNHLY and CDR2 is FYNNEI. With 7 bases clipped from V and 7 bases from J, the junction kept 4 bases outside the gene matches. The CDR3 has 13 amino acids. CDR3 loop: CASTTDRGNIQYF. In nucleotides, the CDR3 is TGTGCCAGCACTACGGACAGGGGGAACATTCAGTACTTC.

The chain links TRBV2 to TRBJ2-7, with D tentatively TRBD1 (6 bases). The CDR3 has 15 residues. The germline gives CDR1 SNHLY, CDR2 FYNNEI. Trimming pared 4 bases from V and 4 bases from J, leaving 17 bases between. The CDR3 is CASSGGTTTLYEQYF. CDR3 DNA: TGTGCCAGCAGTGGGGGGACAACAACCTTATACGAGCAGTACTTC.

This chain uses TRBV27 with TRBJ2-2; D is unresolved. V was pared by 6 bases and J by 4 bases, with 12 bases between. Germline CDR1 reads MNHEY; CDR2 reads SMNVEV (reference sequence). CDR3 length: 14 residues. This chain's CDR3 is CASRRLEPTGELFF. CDR3 coding DNA: TGTGCCAGCAGGCGCCTCGAGCCCACCGGGGAGCTGTTTTTT.

The V and J genes are TRBV6-2 or TRBV6-3 and TRBJ1-2; D is perhaps TRBD1 (5 bases). Germline V gene data show CDR1 as MNHEY and CDR2 as SVGEGT. V was cut by 7 bases and J by 4 bases, with 13 bases left in between. The CDR3 contains 13 residues. The DNA of the CDR3 is TGTGCCAGCACCCCCCGACAGTTCTATGGCTACACCTTC. Translation: CASTPRQFYGYTF.

The chain links TRBV7-6 to TRBJ2-7; TRBD2 is a possible D gene (6 bases). The CDR3 has 15 residues. CDR1 is SGHVS, CDR2 FNYEAQ, per germline. Deletions cut 0 bases from V and 0 bases from J, with 9 bases between. The CDR3: CASSLATGSSYEQYF. CDR3 DNA sequence: TGTGCCAGCAGCTTAGCAACCGGGAGCTCCTACGAGCAGTACTTC.

A note on this clone: Germline is not matched at one junction end, which may reflect a read error. This sequence joins TRBV7-8 and TRBJ2-2, with D possibly being TRBD2 (6 bases). The germline V gene has CDR1 SGHVS and CDR2 FQNEAQ. The CDR3 covers 16 residues. CDR3 in DNA: TGTGCCAGCAGCCGAGTGGATGGGAGTAACACCGGGGGGCTGTTTTTT. Translation: CASSRVDGSNTGGLFF.

The chain uses TRBV19 and TRBJ1-1; 7 bases are a match to TRBD1. Germline loops: CDR1 LNHDA, CDR2 SQIVND (reference sequence). The CDR3 contains 13 residues. Unmatched junction bases numbered 3, after V lost 7 bases and J lost 1 base. The CDR3 region has the DNA TGTGCCAGTAAGGACAGGTCGAACACTGAAGCTTTCTTT. It specifies CASKDRSNTEAFF.

The genes are TRBV10-3 and TRBJ1-1; TRBD1 matches 8 bases. V was clipped by 6 bases and J by 6 bases; unmatched bases: 3. Looked up from germline, CDR1 is ENHRY and CDR2 is SYGVKD. The CDR3 totals 12 residues. CDR3 coding DNA: TGTGCCATCAGCCGACAGGGGCCTGAAGCTTTCTTT. Its protein is CAISRQGPEAFF.

CDR3 coding DNA: TGTGCCAGCAGAGGAGGGAATAATTCACCCCTCCACTTT. This translates into CASRGGNNSPLHF. The chain has TRBV6-5 and TRBJ1-6; D uncertain. This CDR3 comprises 13 residues. CDR1 MNHEY and CDR2 SVGAGI come from the germline V gene. The V end lost 6 bases, the J end lost 5 bases, and 8 bases lay between the germline ends.

This clone was observed a handful of times. Within the sample, other DNA sequences also encode this same CDR3. This chain joins TRBV7-2 and TRBJ1-6; 7 bases agree with TRBD1. The CDR3 totals 14 residues. Germline CDR1 and CDR2: SGHTA and FQGNSA. With 5 bases clipped from V and 7 bases from J, the junction kept 5 bases outside the gene matches. CDR3 in DNA: TGTGCCAGCAGCCCCCGACAGGGAAATTCACCCCTCCACTTT. This codes for CASSPRQGNSPLHF.

The count of this clone is one. This chain uses TRBV30 with TRBJ2-5, with D unclear. Trimming took 3 bases from V and 1 from J, leaving 6 bases between them. Germline CDR1 reads GTSNPN; CDR2 reads SVGIG (reference sequence). This CDR3 spans 12 amino acids. The CDR3 loop reads CAWSWAQETQYF. The CDR3 DNA is TGTGCCTGGAGCTGGGCCCAAGAGACCCAGTACTTC.

This rearrangement joins TRBV27 to TRBJ1-6, with 8 bases that match TRBD1. CDR1 is MNHEY, CDR2 SMNVEV, per germline (reference sequence). The CDR3 is made up of 17 amino acids. With 5 bases clipped from V and 0 bases from J, the junction kept 6 bases outside the gene matches. This chain's CDR3 is CASSITGGSSYNSPLHF. The DNA of the CDR3 is TGTGCCAGCAGTATTACAGGGGGGAGCTCCTATAATTCACCCCTCCACTTT.

The V call is TRBV6-5, the J call TRBJ1-5, with D tentatively TRBD1 (5 bases). The CDR3 spans 16 residues. Germline V CDR1 and CDR2: MNHEY, SVGAGI. The V end lost 2 bases, the J end lost 7 bases, and 18 bases lay between the germline ends. This CDR3 is CASSYSFRGLEQPQHF. In nucleotides, the CDR3 is TGTGCCAGCAGTTACAGCTTCCGGGGACTTGAACAGCCCCAGCATTTT.